The rows below give T cell receptor beta chains drawn from one sample of a study of cytomegalovirus exposure and HLA in healthy donors. TCRdb's copy holds only in-frame clones and misses some; the assay was immunoSEQ multiplex PCR. The profile covers 250,000 to 400,000 clones, with about 90% appearing a single time and more than 0.9% taken by the ten largest. The sample comprised PBMCs. Receptor source: a woman between 25 and 40 years old in good health and CMV-seropositive. CDR3s include the opening cysteine and the closing phenylalanine or tryptophan. The order of the fields is CDR3 length, V gene, D gene, CDR3 protein. The D gene is left open where the match is weak.

length: 14; V: TRBV4-3; D: TRBD1; CDR3: CASSRDRVNSPLHF
length: 13; V: TRBV7-2; D: NA; CDR3: CASSLAGGETQYF
length: 12; V: TRBV7-2; D: NA; CDR3: CASSGNYSPLHF
length: 15; V: TRBV4-2; D: NA; CDR3: CASSQDDTSTWPQYF
length: 15; V: TRBV14; D: NA; CDR3: CASSQDRFDYYGYTF
length: 16; V: TRBV6-5; D: NA; CDR3: CASSYSRRGINSPLHF
length: 15; V: TRBV7-9; D: TRBD2; CDR3: CASSFLAGGPNEQFF
length: 13; V: TRBV19; D: NA; CDR3: CASSDLMNTEAFF
length: 15; V: TRBV28; D: NA; CDR3: CASSPHSGDSYEQYF
length: 17; V: TRBV13; D: TRBD2; CDR3: CASSPLNGLGKYNEQFF
length: 17; V: TRBV18; D: TRBD1; CDR3: CASSKETGAGMNTEAFF
length: 13; V: TRBV6-1; D: NA; CDR3: CAPPDKASDTQYF
length: 13; V: TRBV5-1; D: NA; CDR3: CASSLGLAGEAFF
length: 11; V: TRBV7-6; D: NA; CDR3: CASSSDNEQFF
length: 14; V: TRBV19; D: TRBD2; CDR3: CASRLAVNTGELFF
length: 15; V: TRBV9; D: NA; CDR3: CASSAGLTSSYEQYF
length: 15; V: TRBV5-1; D: TRBD1; CDR3: CASSLADRDTDTQYF
length: 14; V: TRBV29-1; D: NA; CDR3: CSVEDGDHTDTQYF
length: 15; V: TRBV6-5; D: TRBD1; CDR3: CASRMDRGLRSPLHF
length: 16; V: TRBV5-1; D: TRBD2; CDR3: CASSFLAGVSTGELFF